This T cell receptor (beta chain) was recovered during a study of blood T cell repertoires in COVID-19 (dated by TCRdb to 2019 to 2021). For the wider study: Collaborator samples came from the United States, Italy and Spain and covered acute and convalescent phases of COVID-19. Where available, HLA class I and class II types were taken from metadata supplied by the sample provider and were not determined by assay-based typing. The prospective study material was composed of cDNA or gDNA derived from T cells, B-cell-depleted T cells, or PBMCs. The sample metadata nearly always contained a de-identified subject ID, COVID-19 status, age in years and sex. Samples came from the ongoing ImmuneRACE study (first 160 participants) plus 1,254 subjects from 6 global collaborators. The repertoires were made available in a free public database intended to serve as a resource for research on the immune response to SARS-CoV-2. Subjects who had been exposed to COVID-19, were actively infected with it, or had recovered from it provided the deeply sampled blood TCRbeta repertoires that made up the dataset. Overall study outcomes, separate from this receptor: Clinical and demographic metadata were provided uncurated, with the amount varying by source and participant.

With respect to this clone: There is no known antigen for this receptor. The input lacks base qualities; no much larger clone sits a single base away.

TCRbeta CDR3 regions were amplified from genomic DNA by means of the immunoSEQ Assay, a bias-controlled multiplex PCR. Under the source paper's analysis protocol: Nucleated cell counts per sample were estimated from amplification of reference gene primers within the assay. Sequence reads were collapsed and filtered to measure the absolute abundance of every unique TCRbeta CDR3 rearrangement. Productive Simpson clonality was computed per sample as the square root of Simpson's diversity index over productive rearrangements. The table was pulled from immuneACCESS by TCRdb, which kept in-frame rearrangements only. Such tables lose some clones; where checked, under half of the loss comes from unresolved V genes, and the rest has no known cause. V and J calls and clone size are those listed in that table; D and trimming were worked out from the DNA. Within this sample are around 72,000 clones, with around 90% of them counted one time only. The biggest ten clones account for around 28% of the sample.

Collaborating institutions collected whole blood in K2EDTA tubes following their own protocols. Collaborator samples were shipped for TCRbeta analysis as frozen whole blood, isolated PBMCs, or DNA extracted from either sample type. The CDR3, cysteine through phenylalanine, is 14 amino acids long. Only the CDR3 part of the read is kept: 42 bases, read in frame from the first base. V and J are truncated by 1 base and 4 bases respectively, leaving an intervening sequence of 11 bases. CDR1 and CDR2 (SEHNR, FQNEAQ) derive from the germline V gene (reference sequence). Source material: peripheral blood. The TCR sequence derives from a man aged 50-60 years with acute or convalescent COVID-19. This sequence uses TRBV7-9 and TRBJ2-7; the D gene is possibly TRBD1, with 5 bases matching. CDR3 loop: CASSLGTTTYEQYF. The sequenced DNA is TGTGCCAGCAGCTTAGGGACAACTACTTACGAGCAGTACTTC.